Described below is a single TCR beta chain sequence and its context. Antigen unknown. This sample is drawn from a study of T cells expressing NK-cell markers. The overall study: Cells sorted as CD3+CD56+NKG2C+, CD3+CD56+NKG2C- and CD3+CD56-NKG2C+ T cells supplied the TCR beta repertoires. Findings and caveats of the study: Roughly 1.0-7.0% of CD8+ T cells in about six donors belonged to dominant NKG2C+ clonotypes. The CD3+CD56-NKG2C+ fraction of a few donors was also led by these clonotypes.

Production of TCR beta cDNA relied on 5'RACE template switching with UMIs. TCRdb reprocessed the 5' RACE reads and stores each CDR3 protein as one record, lacking DNA. The table counts roughly 180,000 distinct CDR3 sequences; approximately 17% lies in the top ten. The CDR3 runs 13 residues. Per the germline V gene, CDR1 is SGHRS and CDR2 is YFSETQ. The sample consisted of blood T cells: a sorted CD56 or NKG2C T cell subset, CD4+ or CD8+ T cells, or bulk PBMC T cells (not recorded which). The TCR originated in a woman aged 18 to 75 in good health. The V gene is TRBV5-1, the J gene TRBJ1-1. The CDR3 sequence is CASSLGNPPEAFF.